The clone carrying this T cell receptor beta chain turned up a few times. The antigen is not known. Arm-PCR of CDR3 regions and iRepertoire HTBI primers were the basis on which TCR beta libraries were built. TCRdb fed the multiplex PCR reads into MiXCR, producing one record per CDR3 protein. The sample holds approximately 480,000 distinct CDR3 sequences, under 20% seen once. Indicated time point: newly diagnosed GD, antithyroid drugs for less than 3 months. PBMC-derived RNA was used for the TCR library. The sample originates from a study of regulatory T cells in long-lasting Graves disease. Overall study results and limits: A limited number of samples was an acknowledged limitation.

The germline V gene encodes CDR1 SGDLS and CDR2 YYNGEE. Trimming removed 1 base from V and 2 bases from J; junction bases left unmatched: 2. The CDR3 totals 14 residues. These data were also reused for a study on T cells in Graves' hyperthyroidism and ophthalmopathy.

The TCR comes from a man aged 35-49 years with Graves disease. The source material was peripheral blood mononuclear cells (PBMCs), sampled at new diagnosis, from a patient treated with antithyroid drugs. The genes are TRBV9 and TRBJ2-7; 8 bases are a match to TRBD1. CDR3 coding DNA: TGTGCCAGCAGCGTATGGACAGGGACCTACGAGCAGTACTTC. This codes for CASSVWTGTYEQYF.